The next 14 T cell receptor beta chains were all read from a single sample in a study of blood T cells in healthy people across ages. A J-beta primer mix and a sample-barcoded 5' primer were used in a second PCR of about 7 to 12 cycles. TCRdb reanalysed the 5' RACE reads using MiXCR and keeps one entry per CDR3 protein. The sample comprises under 1,100,000 distinct CDR3 sequences, about 23% of which are singletons, and around 0.75% rests with the top ten. These data are also associated with another study on T cells of mothers and their children.

The specimen was blood. These receptors were taken from a girl aged 2 to 9 in good health.

This chain uses TRBV12-5 with TRBJ2-2; D remains ambiguous. Germline-derived CDR1 and CDR2 are LGHNT and FRNRAP. Trimming pared 1 base from V and 4 bases from J, leaving 10 bases between. The CDR3 runs to 15 residues. The CDR3 bases are TGTGCTAGTGGTTTGGAGGAAGGGTTCACCGGGGAGCTGTTTTTT. Its translation is CASGLEEGFTGELFF.

V is TRBV12-3 or TRBV12-4 and J is TRBJ2-1; the D gene could be TRBD1 or TRBD2 (5 bases each). The ends were cut back, 0 bases at V and 5 bases at J, with 8 bases in the middle. This CDR3 is built from 14 residues. The CDR3 loop reads CASSLAGENNEQFF. CDR3 nucleotide sequence: TGTGCCAGCAGTTTAGCGGGGGAGAACAATGAGCAGTTCTTC.

This clonotype has more than one count but fewer than ten. The chain uses TRBV21-1 and TRBJ2-5; the table names TRBD2, a call not compared with the DNA. TRBV21-1 is given as a pseudogene. The CDR3 covers 15 residues. CDR3 DNA sequence: TGTGCCAGCAGCCTTCAGGACGGAGGAACGGGGACCCAGTACTTC. Translation: CASSLQDGGTGTQYF.

V and J are TRBV12-3 or TRBV12-4 and TRBJ2-3; 9 bases match TRBD1. The CDR3 loop spans 14 amino acids. V shed 6 bases and J 3 bases; nucleotides not matched to a gene: 4. CDR3 region: CASRPGQGTDTQYF. The DNA for the CDR3 is TGTGCCAGCAGGCCGGGACAGGGTACAGATACGCAGTATTTT.

This clonotype was detected a few times. The chain combines TRBV29-1 with TRBJ2-5; 12 bases agree with TRBD2. Losses at the gene ends were 3 bases for V and 1 base for J; bases not matched to a gene: 9. The CDR3 sequence is 17 residues long. Germline V gene sequence: CDR1 SQVTM, CDR2 ANQGSEA. This chain's CDR3 is CSVDGASGRDAQETQYF. In nucleotides, the CDR3 is TGCAGCGTTGACGGGGCTAGCGGGAGGGACGCCCAAGAGACCCAGTACTTC.

CDR3 sequence: CASSLTVQGYEQFF. In nucleotides, the CDR3 is TGTGCCAGCAGCTTAACGGTTCAGGGGTATGAGCAGTTCTTC. This chain links TRBV7-2 with TRBJ2-1; D might be TRBD1 (6 bases). The CDR3 is 14 residues long. Trimming cost V 2 bases and J 8 bases, with 13 bases left between them. Germline V gene data show CDR1 as SGHTA and CDR2 as FQGNSA. Drawing the rest from reference TRBV7-2 and TRBJ2-1, the complete variable domain is GAGVSQSPSNKVTEKGKDVELRCDPISGHTALYWYRQSLGQGLEFLIYFQGNSAPDKSGLPSDRFSAERTGGSVSTLTIQRTQQEDSAVYLCASSLTVQGYEQFFGPGTRLTVL.

V usage is TRBV3-1 and J usage is TRBJ2-3; 12 bases line up with TRBD2. Germline V CDR1 and CDR2: LGHDT, YNNKEL (reference sequence). J was trimmed by 6 bases and V by 4 bases; bases with no gene match: 17. The CDR3 length is 19 residues. CDR3 sequence: CASSPVTGEGLAGSDTQYF. The CDR3 nucleotides read TGTGCCAGCAGCCCCGTGACAGGAGAAGGACTAGCGGGGTCGGATACGCAGTATTTT.

Notes on this clonotype: One end of the junction fails to match germline, which may point to a read error. The V and J genes are TRBV20-1 and TRBJ2-5; no reliable D call. The length of the CDR3 is 9 residues. CDR1 and CDR2 (germline): DFQATT, SNEGSKA (reference sequence). DNA for the CDR3: TGCAGTGTTATGAGTGCGGATAACTTC. Protein product: CSVMSADNF.

This clonotype has more than one count but fewer than ten. The gene calls are TRBV4-1 and TRBJ1-1; D gene uncertain. Germline values: CDR1 MGHRA, CDR2 YSYEKL. V lost 0 bases and J lost 9, with 8 bases in between. The CDR3 runs 12 residues. CDR3: CASSQDGRKAFF. The CDR3 nucleotides read TGCGCCAGCAGCCAAGATGGGAGGAAAGCTTTCTTT.

This sequence joins TRBV20-1 and TRBJ2-7; 8 bases match TRBD2. Germline CDR1 DFQATT, CDR2 SNEGSKA (reference sequence). V shed 0 bases and J 5 bases; nucleotides not matched to a gene: 12. This CDR3 region has 16 residues. The CDR3 sequence is CSARDPSGGRTNEQYF. In DNA form, the CDR3 reads TGCAGTGCTAGAGATCCTTCGGGAGGGAGGACTAACGAGCAGTACTTC.

The chain uses TRBV27 and TRBJ1-1, with D unclear. The CDR3 is 14 amino acids. The germline CDR1 and CDR2 sequences are MNHEY and SMNVEV (reference sequence). V was shortened by 8 bases and J by 0 bases, with 13 bases between the two germline ends. This CDR3 is CASGSGRMNTEAFF. CDR3 DNA: TGTGCCAGCGGGTCCGGGAGGATGAACACTGAAGCTTTCTTT.

This clonotype was detected a few times. The gene calls are TRBV6-6 and TRBJ1-3; D gene unclear. Germline CDR1 and CDR2: MNHNY and SVGAGI (reference sequence). The V end lost 0 bases, the J end lost 10 bases, and 16 bases lay between the germline ends. This CDR3 contains 15 residues. The CDR3 sequence: CASSYSTEVLKTIYF. CDR3 nucleotide sequence: TGTGCCAGCAGTTACTCGACGGAGGTCCTTAAGACCATATATTTT.

The gene calls are TRBV20-1 and TRBJ2-7; D ambiguous. V was trimmed by 3 bases and J by 2 bases, leaving 11 bases between them. Germline V CDR1 and CDR2: DFQATT, SNEGSKA (reference sequence). There are 13 residues in the CDR3. The chain's CDR3 is CSASSRWAYEQYF. The CDR3 nucleotides are TGCAGTGCTAGCAGTAGATGGGCCTACGAGCAGTACTTC.

This clonotype was observed once. An end of the junction differs from the germline gene, which may be a read error. This chain joins TRBV6-4 and TRBJ2-7; perhaps TRBD2 as D (5 bases). CDR1 and CDR2 from the germline V gene are MRHNA and SNTAGT. The CDR3 sequence is 13 residues long. Written as DNA, the CDR3 is TGTGCCAGCAGGGACTCTACAAACTACGAGCAGTACTTC. Amino acids: CASRDSTNYEQYF.